These 12 T cell receptor beta chains originate from one sample sequenced in a study of T cells in Graves' hyperthyroidism and ophthalmopathy. Amplification of TCR beta CDR3 regions used RNA as the template. The study used the HTBI primer set for a first-round RT-PCR of the TCR CDR3. Each CDR3 protein is one row after TCRdb ran MiXCR on the multiplex PCR reads. In the table there are about 560,000 distinct CDR3 sequences, 15% to 18% of which are singletons. The specimen was blood. These receptor sequences come from a woman aged 25 to 39 with Graves' hyperthyroidism.

This clonotype turned up a few times. V gene TRBV11-1 combines with J gene TRBJ2-1; D is unresolved. V was shortened by 6 bases and J by 0 bases, with 15 bases between the two germline ends. Germline loops: CDR1 SGHAT, CDR2 FQDESV (reference sequence). The CDR3 sequence is 16 residues long. The CDR3 is CASSPRLPTSYNEQFF. The CDR3 DNA follows: TGTGCCAGCAGTCCCCGACTCCCGACCTCCTACAATGAGCAGTTCTTC.

This clonotype has at least ten counts. The chain combines TRBV11-2 with TRBJ2-1, with D perhaps TRBD2 (6 bases). V was clipped by 3 bases and J by 9 bases, with 18 bases between them. The CDR3 runs 15 residues. Germline V gene sequence: CDR1 SGHAT, CDR2 FQNNGV. The chain's CDR3 is CASSLGIAGRGEQFF. The CDR3 DNA reads TGTGCCAGCAGCTTGGGGATTGCCGGGCGGGGTGAGCAGTTCTTC.

This clonotype was seen repeatedly, ten times or more. This chain links TRBV20-1 with TRBJ2-7; D possibly matches TRBD1 or TRBD2 (5 bases each). This CDR3 has 13 amino acids. The germline V gene encodes CDR1 DFQATT and CDR2 SNEGSKA (reference sequence). With 5 bases removed from V and 4 bases from J, the gap between germline ends came to 15 bases. This CDR3 reads CSAGLGDRYEQYF. CDR3 nucleotides: TGCAGTGCTGGGTTGGGAGACAGATACGAGCAGTACTTC.

V usage is TRBV3-1 and J usage is TRBJ2-3; possibly TRBD1 or TRBD2 for D (5 bases each). Trimming removed 4 bases at V and 4 bases at J, with 21 bases between. The CDR3 has 17 residues. The germline gives CDR1 LGHDT, CDR2 YNNKEL (reference sequence). The DNA for the CDR3 is TGTGCCAGCAGCCCACGAATACAGGTGGGGCGGGCAGATACGCAGTATTTT. Protein: CASSPRIQVGRADTQYF.

This clonotype was observed once. The rearrangement links TRBV12-3 or TRBV12-4 to TRBJ2-1; TRBD2 matches 16 bases. The J segment lost 2 bases and the V segment lost 6 bases, leaving 13 bases of the junction unmatched. The CDR3 totals 20 residues. In nucleotides, the CDR3 is TGTGCCAGCAGCCCCCCGGGACTAGCGGGAGGGGGGCGAACCTACAATGAGCAGTTCTTC. This codes for CASSPPGLAGGGRTYNEQFF.

This clonotype was observed at least ten times. This chain uses TRBV5-1 with TRBJ2-1; D is possibly TRBD1 or TRBD2 (7 bases each). The germline V and J ends were trimmed by 0 bases and 10 bases, with 17 bases remaining between them. CDR3 length equals 15 residues. Germline values: CDR1 SGHRS, CDR2 YFSETQ. CDR3 sequence: CASSLEGAGAKEQFF. CDR3 DNA: TGCGCCAGCAGCTTGGAGGGGGCGGGAGCAAAAGAGCAGTTCTTC.

Many counts were recorded for this clonotype. CDR3: CASRSGLAGGDEQFF. CDR3 DNA sequence: TGTGCCAGCAGGTCCGGACTAGCGGGAGGGGATGAGCAGTTCTTC. The V and J genes are TRBV2 and TRBJ2-1, with TRBD2 matching 15 bases. The V segment lost 6 bases and the J segment 8 bases; nucleotides outside the gene matches: 5. Germline-derived CDR1 and CDR2 are SNHLY and FYNNEI. The CDR3 extends over 15 amino acids. Combining the CDR3 with reference TRBV2 and TRBJ2-1 gives the whole variable domain EPEVTQTPSHQVTQMGQEVILRCVPISNHLYFYWYRQILGQKVEFLVSFYNNEISEKSEIFDDQFSVERPDGSNFTLKIRSTKLEDSAMYFCASRSGLAGGDEQFFGPGTRLTVL.

This clonotype was picked up a small number of times. V usage is TRBV19 and J usage is TRBJ2-7, with 8 bases fitting TRBD1. The germline V gene has CDR1 LNHDA and CDR2 SQIVND (reference sequence). J was trimmed by 1 base and V by 4 bases; bases with no gene match: 6. The CDR3 has 15 residues. CDR3 coding DNA: TGTGCCAGTAGTACGGGGGACAGGATTTCCTACGAGCAGTACTTC. This gives the protein CASSTGDRISYEQYF. Full variable domain (remainder filled in from reference TRBV19 and TRBJ2-7): DGGITQSPKYLFRKEGQNVTLSCEQNLNHDAMYWYRQDPGQGLRLIYYSQIVNDFQKGDIAEGYSVSREKKESFPLTVTSAQKNPTAFYLCASSTGDRISYEQYFGPGTRLTVT.

This clonotype turned up a few times. Written as DNA, the CDR3 is TGCAGCGTTGAAGAACCGGGGACTAGCGGGAGGCATGAGCAGTTCTTC. Protein product: CSVEEPGTSGRHEQFF. The J gene is TRBJ2-1, the V gene TRBV29-1, with TRBD2 identical over 15 bases. V lost 0 bases, J lost 8 bases, and 5 bases stayed unmatched. CDR1 and CDR2 from the germline V gene are SQVTM and ANQGSEA. The CDR3 is made up of 16 amino acids.

This clonotype was observed many times. This chain links TRBV5-1 with TRBJ1-1; 11 bases are shared with TRBD1. This CDR3 comprises 17 residues. Germline V CDR1 and CDR2: SGHRS, YFSETQ. V dropped 1 base and J dropped 1; count of bases not matched to a gene: 6. The CDR3: CASSLNPGTGGNTEAFF. Here the CDR3 DNA reads TGCGCCAGCAGCTTGAATCCCGGGACAGGGGGGAACACTGAAGCTTTCTTT. Full variable domain (remainder filled in from reference TRBV5-1 and TRBJ1-1): KAGVTQTPRYLIKTRGQQVTLSCSPISGHRSVSWYQQTPGQGLQFLFEYFSETQRNKGNFPGRFSGRQFSNSRSEMNVSTLELGDSALYLCASSLNPGTGGNTEAFFGQGTRLTVV.

The table lists this clonotype with a count of one. Because it lacks the conserved phenylalanine or tryptophan at the end, this CDR3 is likely a read error. The chain employs TRBV4-1 and TRBJ1-1; D is uncertain. The CDR3 loop spans 14 amino acids. Trimming took 3 bases from V and 4 from J, leaving 12 bases between them. Germline V gene data show CDR1 as MGHRA and CDR2 as YSYEKL. The DNA of the CDR3 is TGCGCCAGCAGCCACGTGGGCTTGGCCACTGAAGCTTTCTCT. Amino acids: CASSHVGLATEAFS.

This clonotype has ten or more counts. The gene calls are TRBV3-1 and TRBJ2-1; D call uncertain. In germline, CDR1 is LGHDT, CDR2 YNNKEL (reference sequence). This CDR3 is built from 14 residues. Trimming shortened V by 1 base and J by 2 bases, and 6 bases separated the two germline ends. In nucleotides, the CDR3 is TGTGCCAGCAGCCAAGGTAGTCCCTACAATGAGCAGTTCTTC. This gives the protein CASSQGSPYNEQFF.